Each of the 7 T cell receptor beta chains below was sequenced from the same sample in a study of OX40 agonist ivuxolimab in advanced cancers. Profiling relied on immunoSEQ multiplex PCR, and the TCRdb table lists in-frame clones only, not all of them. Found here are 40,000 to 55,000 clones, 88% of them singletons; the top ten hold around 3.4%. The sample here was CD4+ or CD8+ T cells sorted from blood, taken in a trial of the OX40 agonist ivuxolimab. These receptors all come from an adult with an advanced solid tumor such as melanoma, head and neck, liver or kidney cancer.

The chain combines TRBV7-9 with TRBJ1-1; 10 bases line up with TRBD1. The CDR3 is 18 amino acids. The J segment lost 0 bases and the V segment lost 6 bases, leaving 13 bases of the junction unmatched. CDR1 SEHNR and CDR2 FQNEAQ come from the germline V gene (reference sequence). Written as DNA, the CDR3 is TGTGCCAGCAGTCGGCGCCGGGACAGGGGCGTCATGAACACTGAAGCTTTCTTT. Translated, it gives CASSRRRDRGVMNTEAFF.

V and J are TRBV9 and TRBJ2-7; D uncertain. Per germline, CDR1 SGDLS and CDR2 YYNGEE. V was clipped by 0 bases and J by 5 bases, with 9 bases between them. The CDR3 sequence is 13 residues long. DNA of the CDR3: TGTGCCAGCAGCGTAGTATGGATACACGAGCAGTACTTC. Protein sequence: CASSVVWIHEQYF.

The CDR3 nucleotides are TGTGCCAGCAGTTACGATTACCGGGCCGGTGAAGCTTTCTTT. Protein: CASSYDYRAGEAFF. V usage is TRBV6-5 and J usage is TRBJ1-1; D remains ambiguous. Trimming took off 2 bases at V and 7 bases at J, with 14 bases between the two ends. CDR3 length: 14 residues. CDR1 and CDR2 from the germline V gene are MNHEY and SVGAGI.

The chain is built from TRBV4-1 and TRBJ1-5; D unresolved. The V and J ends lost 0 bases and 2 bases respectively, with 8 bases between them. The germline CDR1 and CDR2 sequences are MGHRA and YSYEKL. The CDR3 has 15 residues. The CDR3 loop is CASSQEYSRNQPQHF. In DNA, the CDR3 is TGCGCCAGCAGCCAAGAATACAGTCGCAATCAGCCCCAGCATTTT.

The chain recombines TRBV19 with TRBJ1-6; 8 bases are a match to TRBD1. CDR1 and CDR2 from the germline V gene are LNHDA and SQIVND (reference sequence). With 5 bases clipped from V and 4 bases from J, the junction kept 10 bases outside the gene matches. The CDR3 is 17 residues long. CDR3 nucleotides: TGTGCCAGTAGTTCGACCCCAGGGGGCGTTTATAATTCACCCCTCCACTTT. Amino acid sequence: CASSSTPGGVYNSPLHF.

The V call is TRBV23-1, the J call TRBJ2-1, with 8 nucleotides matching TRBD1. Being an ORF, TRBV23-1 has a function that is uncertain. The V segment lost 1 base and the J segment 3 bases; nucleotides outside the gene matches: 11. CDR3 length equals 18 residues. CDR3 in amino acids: CASSQWVEDRAYYNEQFF. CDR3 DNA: TGCGCCAGCAGTCAATGGGTAGAGGACAGGGCTTACTACAATGAGCAGTTCTTC.

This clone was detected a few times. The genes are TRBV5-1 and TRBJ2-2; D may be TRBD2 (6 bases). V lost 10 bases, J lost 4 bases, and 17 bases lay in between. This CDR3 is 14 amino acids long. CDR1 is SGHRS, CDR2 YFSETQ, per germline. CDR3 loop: CASTGEARTGELFF. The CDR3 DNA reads TGCGCCTCAACGGGGGAGGCCCGCACCGGGGAGCTGTTTTTT.